Reported below is one TCR beta chain. This specimen comes from a study of blood T cell repertoires in COVID-19. Study context: Acute and convalescent COVID-19 samples came from the United States, Italy and Spain.

Assay used: immunoSEQ multiplex PCR; TCRdb lists only in-frame clones, some missing. This table has more than 85,000 clones, roughly nine tenths appearing once. This CDR3 is built from 19 residues. The V call is TRBV21-1, the J call TRBJ2-3; whether TRBD2, the table's D call, matches the DNA was not checked. TRBV21-1 is a pseudogene. The sequenced sample was peripheral blood. The clonotype originates from a man aged 55 to 70 with acute or convalescent COVID-19. CDR3 coding DNA: TGTGCCAGCAGCAAAGTAAAAGGACTAGCGGGACAGTCCACAGATACGCAGTATTTT. Translation gives CASSKVKGLAGQSTDTQYF.